One sample yielded the 18 T cell receptor beta chains listed below, sequenced in a study of cytomegalovirus exposure and HLA in healthy donors. TCRdb keeps only in-frame clones here, not all; method: immunoSEQ multiplex PCR. The table has approximately 260,000 clones, 80% to 90% seen once. The specimen sequenced was PBMCs. The receptors originated from a woman aged 18-30 years in good health and CMV-seronegative.

This sequence joins TRBV29-1 and TRBJ1-3, with TRBD1 as a possible D gene (6 bases). The germline V gene has CDR1 SQVTM and CDR2 ANQGSEA. This CDR3 comprises 14 residues. Between the trimmed V and J ends, which lost 6 bases and 0 bases, there was a span of 12 bases. Written as DNA, the CDR3 is TGCAGCGTAGCGGGAGGGGGCTCTGGAAACACCATATATTTT. It is translated as CSVAGGGSGNTIYF.

The chain links TRBV29-1 to TRBJ1-6; 7 bases line up with TRBD1. The germline V gene encodes CDR1 SQVTM and CDR2 ANQGSEA. This CDR3 has 11 residues. CDR3 in DNA: TGCAGTGACAGGGTAGACTCACCCCTCCACTTT. Translated, it gives CSDRVDSPLHF.

Only a few counts were recorded for this clone. The chain's CDR3 is CAWGTGAGGYTF. CDR3 DNA: TGTGCCTGGGGGACAGGGGCGGGAGGCTACACCTTC. The chain uses TRBV30 and TRBJ1-2, with TRBD1 matching 10 bases. CDR1 GTSNPN and CDR2 SVGIG come from the germline V gene (reference sequence). The CDR3 is 12 amino acids. V lost 5 bases and J lost 8; bases outside the gene matches: 5.

The chain is built from TRBV19 and TRBJ2-1, with 11 bases that match TRBD2. CDR3 length equals 19 residues. J was trimmed by 6 bases and V by 1 base; bases with no gene match: 14. Germline CDR1 and CDR2: LNHDA and SQIVND (reference sequence). This CDR3 is CASSIVLTSGTPRVNEQFF. The CDR3 nucleotides are TGTGCCAGTAGTATAGTCCTGACTAGCGGGACCCCACGGGTCAATGAGCAGTTCTTC.

This chain uses TRBV29-1 with TRBJ1-2; no reliable D call. V was trimmed by 4 bases and J by 8 bases, leaving 11 bases between them. The length of the CDR3 is 11 residues. CDR1 is SQVTM and CDR2 is ANQGSEA in the germline V gene. For the CDR3, the DNA is TGCAGCGTTGTTCCCTCGGGGGGCTACACCTTC. Its translation is CSVVPSGGYTF.

The rearrangement uses TRBV25-1 and TRBJ2-1; 7 positions match TRBD1. The trim removed 3 bases at V and 5 bases at J, leaving 7 bases unmatched. There are 15 residues in the CDR3. Germline V lookup: CDR1 MGHDK, CDR2 SYGVNS. The CDR3 is CASSDRQGTHNEQFF. CDR3 bases: TGTGCCAGCAGTGACAGACAGGGAACGCACAATGAGCAGTTCTTC.

The V call is TRBV10-3, the J call TRBJ1-1, with D possibly being TRBD1 (5 bases). CDR1 and CDR2 (germline): ENHRY, SYGVKD. The CDR3 contains 13 residues. The V and J ends lost 6 bases and 3 bases respectively, with 11 bases between them. The CDR3 protein is CAIRAGKDTEAFF. The CDR3, as DNA: TGTGCCATCAGGGCAGGGAAGGACACTGAAGCTTTCTTT.

The gene calls are TRBV5-6 and TRBJ2-5, with D unclear. This CDR3 region has 12 residues. Trimming stripped 3 bases from V and 5 bases from J, with 8 bases between. Germline-derived CDR1 and CDR2 are SGHDT and YYEEEE. The chain's CDR3 is CASSSGAETQYF. CDR3 nucleotide sequence: TGTGCCAGCAGCTCGGGTGCGGAGACCCAGTACTTC.

The chain employs TRBV7-9 and TRBJ2-3; D may be TRBD1 (6 bases). The V end lost 0 bases, the J end lost 3 bases, and 16 bases lay between the germline ends. This CDR3 is built from 17 residues. The germline V gene encodes CDR1 SEHNR and CDR2 FQNEAQ (reference sequence). In nucleotides, the CDR3 is TGTGCCAGCAGCTTAGCGGGGGCAGGGGAGTGGACAGATACGCAGTATTTT. Translating gives CASSLAGAGEWTDTQYF.

The chain employs TRBV18 and TRBJ1-5, with D maybe TRBD1 (6 bases). V was trimmed by 4 bases and J by 2 bases, leaving 12 bases between them. The CDR3 runs 15 residues. The V gene's germline CDR1 is KGHSH and CDR2 LQKENI. CDR3 residues: CASSQTDSRNQPQHF. CDR3 bases: TGTGCCAGCTCACAAACGGACAGCCGCAATCAGCCCCAGCATTTT.

The V and J genes are TRBV7-2 and TRBJ2-4; TRBD1 matches 8 bases. Germline V gene data show CDR1 as SGHTA and CDR2 as FQGNSA. The CDR3 spans 16 residues. Trimming cost V 5 bases and J 0 bases; bases outside gene matches: 6. The CDR3 loop reads CASSRWDRRAKNIQYF. CDR3 in DNA: TGTGCCAGCAGCCGCTGGGACAGGAGAGCCAAAAACATTCAGTACTTC.

The V and J genes are TRBV29-1 and TRBJ2-5; D unclear. Looked up from germline, CDR1 is SQVTM and CDR2 is ANQGSEA. V shed 6 bases and J shed 5 bases, with 19 bases lying between them. The CDR3 extends over 14 amino acids. CDR3 region: CSVALPQPRETQYF. CDR3 coding DNA: TGCAGCGTAGCCCTCCCCCAACCCCGGGAGACCCAGTACTTC.

This chain links TRBV28 with TRBJ2-7; 9 positions agree with TRBD1. This CDR3 has 15 residues. Germline lookup yields CDR1 MDHEN and CDR2 SYDVKM. The J segment lost 2 bases and the V segment lost 6 bases, leaving 8 bases of the junction unmatched. The CDR3 loop reads CASSRGQGLTYEQYF. CDR3 sequence (DNA): TGTGCCAGCAGCCGGGGACAGGGATTGACCTACGAGCAGTACTTC.

The genes are TRBV19 and TRBJ1-1; D may be TRBD1 (5 bases). The CDR3 consists of 14 residues. CDR1 and CDR2 from the germline V gene are LNHDA and SQIVND (reference sequence). The ends were cut back, 4 bases at V and 1 base at J, with 10 bases in the middle. The CDR3 nucleotides read TGTGCCAGTAGTAGGGGCCAGAAGAACACTGAAGCTTTCTTT. It yields the protein CASSRGQKNTEAFF. Variable domain in full (rest from reference TRBV19 and TRBJ1-1): DGGITQSPKYLFRKEGQNVTLSCEQNLNHDAMYWYRQDPGQGLRLIYYSQIVNDFQKGDIAEGYSVSREKKESFPLTVTSAQKNPTAFYLCASSRGQKNTEAFFGQGTRLTVV.

The chain joins TRBV30 to TRBJ2-2, with D perhaps matching TRBD2 (5 bases). Germline assignment: CDR1 GTSNPN and CDR2 SVGIG (reference sequence). This CDR3 region has 12 residues. Trimming took 3 bases from V and 6 from J, leaving 8 bases between them. DNA of the CDR3: TGTGCCTGGAGCACTAGGGCCGGGGAGCTGTTTTTT. This gives the protein CAWSTRAGELFF.

The rearrangement links TRBV9 to TRBJ2-1, with 8 bases fitting TRBD1. This CDR3 is 14 amino acids long. V shed 5 bases, J shed 5 bases, and the junction held 6 bases outside the gene matches. Per germline, CDR1 SGDLS and CDR2 YYNGEE. The chain's CDR3 is CASRAGTGDNEQFF. In DNA, the CDR3 is TGTGCCAGCAGGGCCGGGACAGGAGACAATGAGCAGTTCTTC.

This sequence joins TRBV6-1 and TRBJ1-4; 8 bases map to TRBD1. The V gene's germline CDR1 is MNHNS and CDR2 SASEGT. The CDR3 runs 15 residues. V lost 1 base to trimming and J lost 8 bases; unmatched junction nucleotides: 6. Written as DNA, the CDR3 is TGTGCCAGCAGTGAAGATTACAGGGGGTGGGAAAAACTGTTTTTT. This sequence encodes CASSEDYRGWEKLFF.

This sequence joins TRBV5-1 and TRBJ1-1; 8 nucleotides agree with TRBD1. V lost 3 bases and J lost 1; bases outside the gene matches: 5. The CDR3 contains 15 residues. Germline lookup yields CDR1 SGHRS and CDR2 YFSETQ. This CDR3 reads CASSSDRVGNTEAFF. The CDR3 region has the DNA TGCGCCAGCAGCTCGGACAGGGTCGGGAACACTGAAGCTTTCTTT. The complete variable domain, with remaining parts taken from reference TRBV5-1 and TRBJ1-1, reads KAGVTQTPRYLIKTRGQQVTLSCSPISGHRSVSWYQQTPGQGLQFLFEYFSETQRNKGNFPGRFSGRQFSNSRSEMNVSTLELGDSALYLCASSSDRVGNTEAFFGQGTRLTVV.